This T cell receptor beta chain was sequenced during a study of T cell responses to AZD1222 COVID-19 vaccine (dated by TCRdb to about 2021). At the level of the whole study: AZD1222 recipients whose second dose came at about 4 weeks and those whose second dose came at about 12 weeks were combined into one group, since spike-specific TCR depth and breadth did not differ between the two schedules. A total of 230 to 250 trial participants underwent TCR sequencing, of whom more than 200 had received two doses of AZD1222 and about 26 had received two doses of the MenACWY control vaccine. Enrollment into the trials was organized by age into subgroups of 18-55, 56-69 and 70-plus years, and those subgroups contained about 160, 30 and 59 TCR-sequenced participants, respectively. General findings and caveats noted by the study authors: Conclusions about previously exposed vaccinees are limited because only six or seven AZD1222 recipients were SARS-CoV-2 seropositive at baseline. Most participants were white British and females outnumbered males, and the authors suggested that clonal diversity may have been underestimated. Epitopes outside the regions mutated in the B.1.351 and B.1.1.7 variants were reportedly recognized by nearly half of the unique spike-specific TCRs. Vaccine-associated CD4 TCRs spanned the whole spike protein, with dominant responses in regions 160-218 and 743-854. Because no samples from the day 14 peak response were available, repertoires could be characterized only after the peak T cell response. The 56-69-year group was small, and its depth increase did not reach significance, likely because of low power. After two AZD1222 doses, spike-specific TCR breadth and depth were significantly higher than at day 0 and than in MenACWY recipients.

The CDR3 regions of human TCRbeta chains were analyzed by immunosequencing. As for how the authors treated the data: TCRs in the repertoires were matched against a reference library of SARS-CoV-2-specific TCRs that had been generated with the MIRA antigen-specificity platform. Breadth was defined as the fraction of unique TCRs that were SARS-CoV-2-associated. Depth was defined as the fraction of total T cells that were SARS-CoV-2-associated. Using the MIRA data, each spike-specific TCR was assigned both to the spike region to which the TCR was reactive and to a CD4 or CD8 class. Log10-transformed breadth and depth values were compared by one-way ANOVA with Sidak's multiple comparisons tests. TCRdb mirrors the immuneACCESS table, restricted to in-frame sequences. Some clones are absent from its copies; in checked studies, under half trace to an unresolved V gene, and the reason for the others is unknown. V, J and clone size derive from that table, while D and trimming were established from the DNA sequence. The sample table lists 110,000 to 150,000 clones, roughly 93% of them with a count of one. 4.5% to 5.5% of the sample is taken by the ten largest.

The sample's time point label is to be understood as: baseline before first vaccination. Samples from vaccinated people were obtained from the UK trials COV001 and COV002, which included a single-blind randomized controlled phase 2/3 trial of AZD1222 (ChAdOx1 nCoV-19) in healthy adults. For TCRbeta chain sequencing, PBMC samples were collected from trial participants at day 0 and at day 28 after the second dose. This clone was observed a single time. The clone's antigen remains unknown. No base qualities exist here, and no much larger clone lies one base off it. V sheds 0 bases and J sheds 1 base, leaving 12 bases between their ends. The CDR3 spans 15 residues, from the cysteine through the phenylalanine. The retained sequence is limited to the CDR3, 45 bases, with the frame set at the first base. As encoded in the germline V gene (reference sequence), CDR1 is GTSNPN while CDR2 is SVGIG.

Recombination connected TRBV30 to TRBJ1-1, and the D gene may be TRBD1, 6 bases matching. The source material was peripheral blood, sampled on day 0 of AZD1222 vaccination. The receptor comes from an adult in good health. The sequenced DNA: TGTGCCTGGAGTGTACCCGGACAGCCGAACACTGAAGCTTTCTTT. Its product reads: CAWSVPGQPNTEAFF.